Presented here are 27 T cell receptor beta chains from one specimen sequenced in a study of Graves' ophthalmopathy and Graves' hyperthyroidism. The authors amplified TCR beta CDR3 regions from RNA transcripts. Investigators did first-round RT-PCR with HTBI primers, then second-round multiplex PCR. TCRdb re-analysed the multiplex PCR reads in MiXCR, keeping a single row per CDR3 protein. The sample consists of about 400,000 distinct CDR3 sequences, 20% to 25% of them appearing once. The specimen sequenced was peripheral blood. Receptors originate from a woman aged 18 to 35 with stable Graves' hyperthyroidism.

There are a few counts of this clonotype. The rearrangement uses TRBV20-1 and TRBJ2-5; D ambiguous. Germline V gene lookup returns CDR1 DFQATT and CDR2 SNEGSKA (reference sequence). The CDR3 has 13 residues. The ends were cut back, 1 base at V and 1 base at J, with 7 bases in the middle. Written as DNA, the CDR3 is TGCAGTGCTAGAGTTCCTCCCCAAGAGACCCAGTACTTC. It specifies CSARVPPQETQYF.

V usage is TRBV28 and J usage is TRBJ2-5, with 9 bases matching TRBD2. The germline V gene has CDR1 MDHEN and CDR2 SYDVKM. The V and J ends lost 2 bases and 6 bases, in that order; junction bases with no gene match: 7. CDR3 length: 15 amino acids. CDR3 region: CASSLERGAHQTQYF. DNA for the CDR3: TGTGCCAGCAGTTTAGAGCGGGGGGCCCATCAGACCCAGTACTTC.

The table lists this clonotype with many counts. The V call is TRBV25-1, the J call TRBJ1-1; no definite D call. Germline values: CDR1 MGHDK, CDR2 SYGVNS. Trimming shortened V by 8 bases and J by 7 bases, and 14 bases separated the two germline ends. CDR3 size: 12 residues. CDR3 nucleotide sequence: TGTGCCAGCGAAGGACGGGAGCTTGAAGCTTTCTTT. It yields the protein CASEGRELEAFF.

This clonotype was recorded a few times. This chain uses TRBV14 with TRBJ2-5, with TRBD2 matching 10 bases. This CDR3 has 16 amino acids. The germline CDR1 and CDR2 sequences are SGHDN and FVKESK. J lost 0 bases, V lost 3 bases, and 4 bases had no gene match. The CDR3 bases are TGTGCCAGCAGCCAGTCTCTAGCGGGAGACCAAGAGACCCAGTACTTC. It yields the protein CASSQSLAGDQETQYF.

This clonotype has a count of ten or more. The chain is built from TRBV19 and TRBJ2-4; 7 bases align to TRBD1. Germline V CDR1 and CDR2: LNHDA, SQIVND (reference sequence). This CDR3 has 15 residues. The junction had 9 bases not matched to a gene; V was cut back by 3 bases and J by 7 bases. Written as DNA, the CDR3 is TGTGCCAGTAGTATCCCACCGACAGGGCGCAACATTCAGTACTTC. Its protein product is CASSIPPTGRNIQYF.

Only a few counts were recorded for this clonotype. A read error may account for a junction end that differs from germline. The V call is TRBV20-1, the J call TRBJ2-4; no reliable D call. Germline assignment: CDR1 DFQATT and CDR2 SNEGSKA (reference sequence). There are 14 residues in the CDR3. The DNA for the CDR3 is TGCAGTAGCCTCTCGGGTTCGGCCAAAAACATTAAGTACTTC. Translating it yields CSSLSGSAKNIKYF.

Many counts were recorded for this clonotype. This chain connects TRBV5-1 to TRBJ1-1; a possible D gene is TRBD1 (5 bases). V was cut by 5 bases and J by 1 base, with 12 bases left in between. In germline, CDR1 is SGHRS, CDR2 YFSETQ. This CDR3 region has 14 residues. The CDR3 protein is CASRRGAENTEAFF. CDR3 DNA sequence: TGCGCCAGCAGGCGCGGGGCGGAGAACACTGAAGCTTTCTTT.

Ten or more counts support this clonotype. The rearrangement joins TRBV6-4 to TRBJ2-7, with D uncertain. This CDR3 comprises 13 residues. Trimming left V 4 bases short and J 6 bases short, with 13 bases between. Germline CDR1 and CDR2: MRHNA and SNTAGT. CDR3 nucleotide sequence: TGTGCCAGCAGTGCGCGGACCTCCGGCGAGCAGTACTTC. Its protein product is CASSARTSGEQYF.

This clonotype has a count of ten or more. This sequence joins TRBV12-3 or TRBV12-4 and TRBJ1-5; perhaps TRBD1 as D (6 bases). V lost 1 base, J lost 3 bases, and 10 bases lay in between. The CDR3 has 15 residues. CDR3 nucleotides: TGTGCCAGCAGTTTAGGGGGGCAGAACAATCAGCCCCAGCATTTT. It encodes CASSLGGQNNQPQHF.

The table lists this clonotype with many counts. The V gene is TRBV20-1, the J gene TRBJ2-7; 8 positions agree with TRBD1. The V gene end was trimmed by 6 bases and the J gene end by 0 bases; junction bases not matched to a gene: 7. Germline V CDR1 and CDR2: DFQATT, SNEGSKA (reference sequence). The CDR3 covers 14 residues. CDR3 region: CSAPTGATSYEQYF. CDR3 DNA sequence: TGCAGTGCCCCGACAGGGGCTACCTCCTACGAGCAGTACTTC.

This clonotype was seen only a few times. DNA of the CDR3: TGTGCCAGCAGTGAATTGGTGGGTTATGGCTACACCTTC. Encoded protein: CASSELVGYGYTF. The chain employs TRBV6-1 and TRBJ1-2, with D unclear. The CDR3 loop spans 13 amino acids. Germline V lookup: CDR1 MNHNS, CDR2 SASEGT. V was cut by 2 bases and J by 5 bases, with 9 bases left in between.

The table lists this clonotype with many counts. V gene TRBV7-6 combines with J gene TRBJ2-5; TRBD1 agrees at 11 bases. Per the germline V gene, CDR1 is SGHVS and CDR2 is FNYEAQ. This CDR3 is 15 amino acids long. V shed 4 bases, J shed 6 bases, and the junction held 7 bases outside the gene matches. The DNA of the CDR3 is TGTGCCAGCAGCTCAGCGGACAGGGGGCGACAGACCCAGTACTTC. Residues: CASSSADRGRQTQYF.

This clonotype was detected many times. In DNA form, the CDR3 reads TGTGCCAGCAGTTTAGATGTGGGATCGACAGGAAACACCATATATTTT. Translating it yields CASSLDVGSTGNTIYF. The J gene is TRBJ1-3, the V gene TRBV12-3 or TRBV12-4; no clear D gene. The V gene lost 1 base and the J gene lost 4 bases, with 14 bases spanning the gap. The CDR3 sequence is 16 residues long.

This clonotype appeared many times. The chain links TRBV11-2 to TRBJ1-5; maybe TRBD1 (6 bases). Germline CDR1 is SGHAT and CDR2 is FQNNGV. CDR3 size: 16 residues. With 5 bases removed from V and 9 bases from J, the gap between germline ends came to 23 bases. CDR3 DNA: TGTGCCAGCAGCCCCACCGGGACATACTCGAGGTTGCCCCAGCATTTT. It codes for CASSPTGTYSRLPQHF.

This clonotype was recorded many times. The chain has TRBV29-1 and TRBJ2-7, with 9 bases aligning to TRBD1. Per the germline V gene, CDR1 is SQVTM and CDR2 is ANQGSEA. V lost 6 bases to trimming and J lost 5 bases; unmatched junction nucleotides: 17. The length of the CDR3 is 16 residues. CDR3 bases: TGCAGCGTGGTAAATCTGTCGGGACAGGGCGGGCACGAGCAGTACTTC. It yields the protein CSVVNLSGQGGHEQYF.

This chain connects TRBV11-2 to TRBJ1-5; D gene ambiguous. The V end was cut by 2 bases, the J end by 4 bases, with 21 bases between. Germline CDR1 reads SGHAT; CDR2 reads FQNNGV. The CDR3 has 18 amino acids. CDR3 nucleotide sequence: TGTGCCAGCAGCTTATTTCAGTCTACGGGGTTTCTGAATCAGCCCCAGCATTTT. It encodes CASSLFQSTGFLNQPQHF.

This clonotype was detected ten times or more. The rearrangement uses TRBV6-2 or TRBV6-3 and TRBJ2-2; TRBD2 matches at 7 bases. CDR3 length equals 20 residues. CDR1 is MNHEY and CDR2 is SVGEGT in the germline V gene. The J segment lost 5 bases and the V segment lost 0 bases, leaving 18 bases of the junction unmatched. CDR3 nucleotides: TGTGCCAGCAGTTACTCTCGGTTCGCCAGGCGGACTAGACAGACCGGGGAGCTGTTTTTT. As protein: CASSYSRFARRTRQTGELFF.

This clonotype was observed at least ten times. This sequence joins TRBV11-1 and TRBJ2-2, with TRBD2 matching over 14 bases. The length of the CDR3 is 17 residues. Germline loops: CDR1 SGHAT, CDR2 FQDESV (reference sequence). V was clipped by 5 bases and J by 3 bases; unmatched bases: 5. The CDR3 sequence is CASSRWGLAGDTGELFF. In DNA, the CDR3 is TGTGCCAGCAGCCGGTGGGGACTAGCGGGAGACACCGGGGAGCTGTTTTTT.

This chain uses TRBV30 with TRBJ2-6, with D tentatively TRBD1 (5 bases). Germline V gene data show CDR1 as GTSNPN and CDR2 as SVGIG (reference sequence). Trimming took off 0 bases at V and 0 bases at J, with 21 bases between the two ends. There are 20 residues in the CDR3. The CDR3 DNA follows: TGTGCCTGGAGTGTACTTAGACAGACATTCAAACTCTCTGGGGCCAACGTCCTGACTTTC. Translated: CAWSVLRQTFKLSGANVLTF.

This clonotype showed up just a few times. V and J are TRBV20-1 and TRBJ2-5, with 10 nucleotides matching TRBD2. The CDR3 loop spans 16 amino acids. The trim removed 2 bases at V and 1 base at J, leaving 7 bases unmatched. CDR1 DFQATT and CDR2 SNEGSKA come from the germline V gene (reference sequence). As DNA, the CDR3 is TGCAGTGCTAGAAAAGGACTAGCGGCTTTCCAAGAGACCCAGTACTTC. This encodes CSARKGLAAFQETQYF.

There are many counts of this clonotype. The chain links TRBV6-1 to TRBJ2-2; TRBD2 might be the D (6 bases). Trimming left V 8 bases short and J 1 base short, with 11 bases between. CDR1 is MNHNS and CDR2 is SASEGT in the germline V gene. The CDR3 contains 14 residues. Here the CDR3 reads CASRDSGNTGELFF. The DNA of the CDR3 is TGTGCCAGCCGGGATAGCGGGAACACCGGGGAGCTGTTTTTT.

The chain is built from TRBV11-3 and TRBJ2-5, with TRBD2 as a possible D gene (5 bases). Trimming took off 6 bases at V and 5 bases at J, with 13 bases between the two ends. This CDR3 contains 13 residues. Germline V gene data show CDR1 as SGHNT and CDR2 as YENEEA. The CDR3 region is CASRSRERETQYF. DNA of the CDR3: TGTGCCAGCAGGTCTAGGGAGAGGGAGACCCAGTACTTC. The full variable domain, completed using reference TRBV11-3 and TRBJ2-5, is EAGVVQSPRYKIIEKKQPVAFWCNPISGHNTLYWYLQNLGQGPELLIRYENEEAVDDSQLPKDRFSAERLKGVDSTLKIQPAELGDSAVYLCASRSRERETQYFGPGTRLLVL.

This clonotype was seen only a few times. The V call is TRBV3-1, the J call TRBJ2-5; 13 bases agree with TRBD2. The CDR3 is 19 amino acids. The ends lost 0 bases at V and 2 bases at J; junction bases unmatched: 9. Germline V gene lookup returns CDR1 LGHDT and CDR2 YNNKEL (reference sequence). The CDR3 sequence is CASSQDLIGLAGVQETQYF. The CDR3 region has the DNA TGTGCCAGCAGCCAAGATCTGATAGGACTAGCGGGAGTACAAGAGACCCAGTACTTC.

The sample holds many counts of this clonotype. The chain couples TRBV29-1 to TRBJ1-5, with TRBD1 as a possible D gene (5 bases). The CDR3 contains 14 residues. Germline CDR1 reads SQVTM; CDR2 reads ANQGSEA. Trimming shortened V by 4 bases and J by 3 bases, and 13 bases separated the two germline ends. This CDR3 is CSVGLTGSNQPQHF. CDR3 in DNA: TGCAGCGTTGGACTAACAGGATCCAATCAGCCCCAGCATTTT.

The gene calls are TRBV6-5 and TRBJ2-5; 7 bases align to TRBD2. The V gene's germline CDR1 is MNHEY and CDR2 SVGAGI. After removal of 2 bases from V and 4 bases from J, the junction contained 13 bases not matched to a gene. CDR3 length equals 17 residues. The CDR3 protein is CASSYGGVTRIVETQYF. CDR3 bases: TGTGCCAGCAGTTACGGGGGGGTGACAAGGATTGTAGAGACCCAGTACTTC.

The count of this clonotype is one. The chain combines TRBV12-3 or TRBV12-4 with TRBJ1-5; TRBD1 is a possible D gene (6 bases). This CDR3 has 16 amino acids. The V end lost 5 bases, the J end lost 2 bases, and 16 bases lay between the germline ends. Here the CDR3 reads CASSTEDSWGNQPQHF. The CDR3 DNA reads TGTGCCAGCAGTACAGAGGACAGTTGGGGCAATCAGCCCCAGCATTTT.

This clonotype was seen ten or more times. The CDR3 DNA reads as TGTGCCAGTAGTCCCCTAGCGGGAAGGAGCTCCTACGAGCAGTACTTC. It encodes CASSPLAGRSSYEQYF. This chain joins TRBV19 and TRBJ2-7; the match to TRBD2 covers 9 bases. The germline V gene encodes CDR1 LNHDA and CDR2 SQIVND (reference sequence). This CDR3 is built from 16 residues. V dropped 5 bases and J dropped 0; count of bases not matched to a gene: 8.